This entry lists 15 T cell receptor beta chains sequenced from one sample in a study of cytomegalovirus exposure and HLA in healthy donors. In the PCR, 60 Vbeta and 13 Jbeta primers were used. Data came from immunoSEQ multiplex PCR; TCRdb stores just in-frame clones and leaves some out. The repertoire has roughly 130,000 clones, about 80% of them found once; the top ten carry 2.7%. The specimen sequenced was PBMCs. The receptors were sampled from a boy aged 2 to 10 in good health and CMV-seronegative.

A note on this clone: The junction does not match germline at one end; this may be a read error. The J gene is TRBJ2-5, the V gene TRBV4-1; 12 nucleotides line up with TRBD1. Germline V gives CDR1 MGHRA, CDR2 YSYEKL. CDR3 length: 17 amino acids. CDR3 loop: CAGSHSAGTGGFETQYF. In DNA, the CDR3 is TGCGCCGGCAGCCACTCAGCCGGGACAGGGGGCTTCGAGACCCAGTACTTC.

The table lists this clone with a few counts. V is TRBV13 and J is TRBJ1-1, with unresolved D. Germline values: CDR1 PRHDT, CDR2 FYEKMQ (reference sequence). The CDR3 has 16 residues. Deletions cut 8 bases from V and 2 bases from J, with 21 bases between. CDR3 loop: CASLGGPWHDNTEAFF. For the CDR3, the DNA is TGTGCCAGCCTAGGAGGGCCCTGGCATGACAACACTGAAGCTTTCTTT. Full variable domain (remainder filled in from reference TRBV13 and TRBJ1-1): AAGVIQSPRHLIKEKRETATLKCYPIPRHDTVYWYQQGPGQDPQFLISFYEKMQSDKGSIPDRFSAQQFSDYHSELNMSSLELGDSALYFCASLGGPWHDNTEAFFGQGTRLTVV.

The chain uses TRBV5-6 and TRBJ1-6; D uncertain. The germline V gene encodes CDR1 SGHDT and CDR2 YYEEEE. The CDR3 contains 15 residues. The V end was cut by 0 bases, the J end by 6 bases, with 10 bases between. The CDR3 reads CASSLDSFFNSPLHF. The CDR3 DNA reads TGTGCCAGCAGCTTGGACAGTTTTTTTAATTCACCCCTCCACTTT.

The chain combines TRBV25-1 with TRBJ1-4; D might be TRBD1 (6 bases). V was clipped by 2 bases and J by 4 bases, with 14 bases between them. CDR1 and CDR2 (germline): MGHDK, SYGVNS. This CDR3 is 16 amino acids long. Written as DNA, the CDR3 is TGTGCCAGCAGTGAAAGGGGGAGGGCTGGTAATGAAAAACTGTTTTTT. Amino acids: CASSERGRAGNEKLFF. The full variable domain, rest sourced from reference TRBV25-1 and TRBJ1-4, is EADIYQTPRYLVIGTGKKITLECSQTMGHDKMYWYQQDPGMELHLIHYSYGVNSTEKGDLSSESTVSRIRTEHFPLTLESARPSHTSQYLCASSERGRAGNEKLFFGSGTQLSVL.

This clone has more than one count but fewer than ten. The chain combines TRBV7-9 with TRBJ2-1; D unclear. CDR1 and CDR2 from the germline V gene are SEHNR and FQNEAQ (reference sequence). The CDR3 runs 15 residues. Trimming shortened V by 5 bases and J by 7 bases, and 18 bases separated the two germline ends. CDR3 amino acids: CASSPRDMVTNEQFF. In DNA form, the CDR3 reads TGTGCCAGCAGCCCCCGCGACATGGTAACGAATGAGCAGTTCTTC.

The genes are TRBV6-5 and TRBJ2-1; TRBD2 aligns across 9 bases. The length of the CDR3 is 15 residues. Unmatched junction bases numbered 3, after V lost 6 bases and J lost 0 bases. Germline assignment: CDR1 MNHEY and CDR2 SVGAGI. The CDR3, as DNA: TGTGCCAGCAGCAGTAGCGGGAGCTCCTACAATGAGCAGTTCTTC. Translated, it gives CASSSSGSSYNEQFF.

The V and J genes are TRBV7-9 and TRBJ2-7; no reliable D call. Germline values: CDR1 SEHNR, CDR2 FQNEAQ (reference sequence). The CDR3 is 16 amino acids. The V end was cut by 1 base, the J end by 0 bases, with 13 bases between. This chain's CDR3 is CASSLVSLGPSYEQYF. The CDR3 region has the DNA TGTGCCAGCAGCTTAGTGAGTTTGGGCCCCTCCTACGAGCAGTACTTC.

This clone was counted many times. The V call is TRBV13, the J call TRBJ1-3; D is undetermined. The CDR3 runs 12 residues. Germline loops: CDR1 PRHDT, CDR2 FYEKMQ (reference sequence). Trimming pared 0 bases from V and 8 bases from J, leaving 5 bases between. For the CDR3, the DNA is TGTGCCAGCAGCTTAGGCGGTTACACCATATATTTT. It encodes CASSLGGYTIYF. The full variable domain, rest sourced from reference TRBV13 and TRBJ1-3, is AAGVIQSPRHLIKEKRETATLKCYPIPRHDTVYWYQQGPGQDPQFLISFYEKMQSDKGSIPDRFSAQQFSDYHSELNMSSLELGDSALYFCASSLGGYTIYFGEGSWLTVV.

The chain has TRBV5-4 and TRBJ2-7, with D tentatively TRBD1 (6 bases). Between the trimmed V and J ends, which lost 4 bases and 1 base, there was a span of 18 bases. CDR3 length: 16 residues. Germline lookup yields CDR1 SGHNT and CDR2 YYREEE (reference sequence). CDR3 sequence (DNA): TGTGCCAGCAGCCCCCTGGGTGGGACAAAGTCCTACGAGCAGTACTTC. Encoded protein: CASSPLGGTKSYEQYF.

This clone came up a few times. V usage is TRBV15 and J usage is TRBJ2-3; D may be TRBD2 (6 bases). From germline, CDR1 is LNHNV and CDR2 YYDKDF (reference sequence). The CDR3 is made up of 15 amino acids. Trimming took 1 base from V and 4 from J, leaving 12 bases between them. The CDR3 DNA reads TGTGCCACCAGCAGAGCGGGAGCAAGCGCAGATACGCAGTATTTT. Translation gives CATSRAGASADTQYF.

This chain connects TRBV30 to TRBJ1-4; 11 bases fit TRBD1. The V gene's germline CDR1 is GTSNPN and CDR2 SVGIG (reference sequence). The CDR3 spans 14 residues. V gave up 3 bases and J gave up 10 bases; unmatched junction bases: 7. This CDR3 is CAWSHGQGAGKLFF. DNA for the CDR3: TGTGCCTGGAGCCATGGACAGGGGGCAGGAAAACTGTTTTTT.

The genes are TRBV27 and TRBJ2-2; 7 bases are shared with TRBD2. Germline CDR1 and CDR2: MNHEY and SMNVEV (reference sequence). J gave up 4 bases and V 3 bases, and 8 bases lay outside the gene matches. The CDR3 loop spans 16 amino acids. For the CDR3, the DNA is TGTGCCAGCAGTTTGGTTGCGGGAGACCCCACCGGGGAGCTGTTTTTT. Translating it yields CASSLVAGDPTGELFF.

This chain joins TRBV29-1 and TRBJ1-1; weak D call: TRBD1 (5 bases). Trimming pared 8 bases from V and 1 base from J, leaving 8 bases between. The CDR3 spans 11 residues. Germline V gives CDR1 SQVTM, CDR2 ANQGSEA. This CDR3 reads CSLDKNTEAFF. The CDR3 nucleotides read TGCAGCTTGGACAAGAACACTGAAGCTTTCTTT.

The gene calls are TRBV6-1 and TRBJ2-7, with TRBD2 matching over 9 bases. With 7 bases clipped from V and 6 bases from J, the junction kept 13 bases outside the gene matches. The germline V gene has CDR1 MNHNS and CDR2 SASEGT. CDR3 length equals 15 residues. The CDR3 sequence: CASTLGISGSAEQYV. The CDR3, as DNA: TGTGCCAGCACCCTGGGGATTAGCGGGAGTGCCGAGCAGTACGTC.

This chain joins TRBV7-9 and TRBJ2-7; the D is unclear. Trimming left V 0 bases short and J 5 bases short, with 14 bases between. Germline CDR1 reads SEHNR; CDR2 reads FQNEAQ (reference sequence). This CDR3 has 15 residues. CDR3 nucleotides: TGTGCCAGCAGCTTAGCCGAGCCGGGTTACGACGAGCAGTACGTC. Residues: CASSLAEPGYDEQYV.